This record concerns one TCR beta chain sequence. This entry is derived from a study of blood T cell repertoires in COVID-19. V lost 3 bases and J 6 bases, leaving 21 bases between the germline ends. The CDR3 consists of 17 residues. Germline CDR1 reads MNHNS; CDR2 reads SASEGT. Libraries were prepared by immunoSEQ multiplex PCR; TCRdb keeps only in-frame clonotypes and omits some of them. The data show approximately 200,000 clones, 86% seen once. The rearrangement links TRBV6-1 to TRBJ1-5, with D perhaps TRBD1 (6 bases). Sequenced material: PBMCs or T cells enriched from blood (not recorded which). The TCR originated in a woman in her twenties or thirties who had recovered from COVID-19. The CDR3 region is CASSDFSTGSQGQPQHF. The CDR3 DNA follows: TGTGCCAGCAGTGATTTCTCGACAGGCTCCCAGGGTCAGCCCCAGCATTTT.